The clone carrying this TCR beta chain has just a few counts. It was with unique molecular identifiers that the TCRbeta library was prepared. One entry per CDR3 protein results from TCRdb running MiXCR on the PCR reads. The table records approximately 400,000 distinct CDR3 sequences, around 9.9% of them present only once. The V gene's germline CDR1 is SGHRS and CDR2 YFSETQ. This CDR3 is 15 amino acids long. Trimming took off 2 bases at V and 0 bases at J, with 9 bases between the two ends. The record originates from a study of T-cell reconstitution after alpha-beta-depleted transplantation in children.

The receptor's source is a human donor who donated a stem cell graft to a child with acute myeloid leukemia. The source was PBMCs from the stem cell graft donor, collected from the stem cell graft. V gene TRBV5-1 combines with J gene TRBJ2-1; D gene unclear. CDR3 region: CASSFLESSYNEQFF. CDR3 DNA: TGCGCCAGCAGCTTCTTAGAAAGCTCCTACAATGAGCAGTTCTTC.